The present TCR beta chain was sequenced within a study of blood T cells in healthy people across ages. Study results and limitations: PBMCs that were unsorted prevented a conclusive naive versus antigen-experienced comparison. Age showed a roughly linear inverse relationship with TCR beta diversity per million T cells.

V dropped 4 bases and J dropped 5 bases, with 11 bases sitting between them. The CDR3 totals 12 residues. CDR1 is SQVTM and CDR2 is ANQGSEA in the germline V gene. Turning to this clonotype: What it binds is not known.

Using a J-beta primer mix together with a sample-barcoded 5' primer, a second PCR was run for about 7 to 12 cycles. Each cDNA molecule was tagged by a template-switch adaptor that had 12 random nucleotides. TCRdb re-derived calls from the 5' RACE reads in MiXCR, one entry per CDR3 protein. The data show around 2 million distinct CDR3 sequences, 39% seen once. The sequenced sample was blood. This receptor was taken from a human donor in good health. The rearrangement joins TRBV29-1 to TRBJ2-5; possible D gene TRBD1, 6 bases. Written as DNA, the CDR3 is TGCAGCGTTGGCTGGGGGCGGGAGACCCAGTACTTC. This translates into CSVGWGRETQYF.